This is a list of T cell receptor beta chains from one sample in a study of identical twins. MiXCR, run by TCRdb on the 5' RACE reads, gives a single entry per CDR3 protein. Of 430,000 or so distinct CDR3 sequences in the sample, 20% to 25% are singletons; the top ten hold about 2.9%. These same records also appear under a second study, on T cells expressing NK-cell markers.

Source material: CD4+ T cells sorted from blood. The receptors were gathered from a woman aged 18-30 years in good health. Each CDR3 is given with its conserved first and last residue. Each record gives: D gene, V gene, J gene, CDR3 protein. D genes are given only for firm matches.

d_call: TRBD1
v_call: TRBV4-3
j_call: TRBJ2-5
cdr3_aa: CASSHQDRGYETQYF

d_call: -
v_call: TRBV6-5
j_call: TRBJ1-3
cdr3_aa: CPSSYVRGSGNTIYF

d_call: -
v_call: TRBV10-2
j_call: TRBJ1-2
cdr3_aa: CASSELYGYTF

d_call: TRBD1
v_call: TRBV6-6
j_call: TRBJ2-3
cdr3_aa: CAVRDRGADTQYF

d_call: -
v_call: TRBV20-1
j_call: TRBJ2-5
cdr3_aa: CSASRGWDEGETQYF

d_call: -
v_call: TRBV14
j_call: TRBJ2-1
cdr3_aa: CASSQIQGEQFF

d_call: -
v_call: TRBV14
j_call: TRBJ2-2
cdr3_aa: CASSQLQALFLGELFF

d_call: TRBD2
v_call: TRBV5-1
j_call: TRBJ2-5
cdr3_aa: CASSFTGGRQETQYF

d_call: TRBD1
v_call: TRBV6-1
j_call: TRBJ2-7
cdr3_aa: CASRRDSEGSYEQYF

d_call: TRBD2
v_call: TRBV20-1
j_call: TRBJ2-3
cdr3_aa: CSAGLAGNTDTQYF

d_call: -
v_call: TRBV5-1
j_call: TRBJ2-3
cdr3_aa: CASSLLAGAGAHTDTQYF

d_call: -
v_call: TRBV25-1
j_call: TRBJ1-1
cdr3_aa: CASRVPGAEAFF

d_call: -
v_call: TRBV19
j_call: TRBJ2-7
cdr3_aa: CASSITRDPSYEQYF

d_call: TRBD1
v_call: TRBV15
j_call: TRBJ1-1
cdr3_aa: CATSRRQGWTEAFF

d_call: TRBD1
v_call: TRBV20-1
j_call: TRBJ2-7
cdr3_aa: CSARPPGTGPYEQYF

d_call: TRBD1
v_call: TRBV5-1
j_call: TRBJ1-1
cdr3_aa: CASSLWDRDTEAFF

d_call: -
v_call: TRBV4-3
j_call: TRBJ2-6
cdr3_aa: CASSLGTASGANVLTF

d_call: TRBD2
v_call: TRBV5-1
j_call: TRBJ2-1
cdr3_aa: CASSYLAGGDNEQFF

d_call: TRBD1
v_call: TRBV6-5
j_call: TRBJ1-2
cdr3_aa: CASSYSGRGNGYTF

d_call: -
v_call: TRBV10-3
j_call: TRBJ2-7
cdr3_aa: CAIRDAYEQYF

d_call: -
v_call: TRBV20-1
j_call: TRBJ2-7
cdr3_aa: CSARGIQGGYEQYF

d_call: TRBD1
v_call: TRBV3-1
j_call: TRBJ2-5
cdr3_aa: CASMLVGQGQETQYF

d_call: TRBD1
v_call: TRBV9
j_call: TRBJ2-5
cdr3_aa: CASSADRGIGETQYF

d_call: TRBD2
v_call: TRBV7-8
j_call: TRBJ2-2
cdr3_aa: CASSWSGNGGELFF

d_call: -
v_call: TRBV7-3
j_call: TRBJ2-3
cdr3_aa: CASSLGVDTSTDTQYF

d_call: TRBD1
v_call: TRBV12-3/TRBV12-4
j_call: TRBJ2-5
cdr3_aa: CASGRTGLGETQYF

d_call: -
v_call: TRBV12-3/TRBV12-4
j_call: TRBJ1-2
cdr3_aa: CASSLGLRTATNYGYTF

d_call: TRBD2
v_call: TRBV5-5
j_call: TRBJ2-7
cdr3_aa: CASSLAGASGVWEQYF

d_call: -
v_call: TRBV12-3/TRBV12-4
j_call: TRBJ1-1
cdr3_aa: CASRRDLNTEAFF

d_call: -
v_call: TRBV10-3
j_call: TRBJ1-1
cdr3_aa: CAIGVGSANTEAFF

d_call: -
v_call: TRBV9
j_call: TRBJ2-1
cdr3_aa: CASSVGGAAGNYNEQFF

d_call: TRBD2
v_call: TRBV12-3/TRBV12-4
j_call: TRBJ2-3
cdr3_aa: CASSYRTSSFTDTQYF

d_call: -
v_call: TRBV6-5
j_call: TRBJ1-2
cdr3_aa: CASSSLAAQNYGYTF

d_call: -
v_call: TRBV30
j_call: TRBJ2-7
cdr3_aa: CASSVSPTSYEQYF

d_call: -
v_call: TRBV6-1
j_call: TRBJ1-1
cdr3_aa: CASSGRGLNTEAFF

d_call: -
v_call: TRBV12-3/TRBV12-4
j_call: TRBJ2-3
cdr3_aa: CASSDSNRVWGDTQYF

d_call: TRBD2
v_call: TRBV11-2
j_call: TRBJ2-1
cdr3_aa: CASSLQGLAGGQFF

d_call: TRBD2
v_call: TRBV20-1
j_call: TRBJ2-1
cdr3_aa: CSAPQSGGTPNEQFF

d_call: -
v_call: TRBV10-3
j_call: TRBJ1-4
cdr3_aa: CAISESRVDEKLFF

d_call: TRBD1
v_call: TRBV27
j_call: TRBJ1-1
cdr3_aa: CASSSPQGANEAFF

d_call: -
v_call: TRBV20-1
j_call: TRBJ2-7
cdr3_aa: CSARDPQKHLLEQYF

d_call: -
v_call: TRBV10-3
j_call: TRBJ2-3
cdr3_aa: CAINRDGTDTQYF

d_call: TRBD1
v_call: TRBV20-1
j_call: TRBJ2-1
cdr3_aa: CSARVAGGFAYNEQFF

d_call: TRBD2
v_call: TRBV5-4
j_call: TRBJ2-3
cdr3_aa: CASSVASGATDTQYF

d_call: TRBD2
v_call: TRBV20-1
j_call: TRBJ2-1
cdr3_aa: CSARDPIGLAGGIDSYNEQFF

d_call: -
v_call: TRBV24-1
j_call: TRBJ2-1
cdr3_aa: CATSGRWGDEQFF

d_call: TRBD2
v_call: TRBV12-3/TRBV12-4
j_call: TRBJ2-2
cdr3_aa: CASVPGTSSSYGELFF

d_call: -
v_call: TRBV7-9
j_call: TRBJ2-1
cdr3_aa: CASSLIDRNNEQFF

d_call: TRBD2
v_call: TRBV20-1
j_call: TRBJ2-5
cdr3_aa: CSATPASGAQETQYF

d_call: TRBD2
v_call: TRBV12-3/TRBV12-4
j_call: TRBJ2-7
cdr3_aa: CASSFNSGRSEQYF

d_call: -
v_call: TRBV7-9
j_call: TRBJ2-3
cdr3_aa: CASSFRQDPADTQYF

d_call: TRBD1
v_call: TRBV6-1
j_call: TRBJ1-2
cdr3_aa: CASKDRERGGYTF

d_call: TRBD2
v_call: TRBV10-3
j_call: TRBJ2-1
cdr3_aa: CAISEPLAGRVQDEQFF

d_call: TRBD1
v_call: TRBV12-3/TRBV12-4
j_call: TRBJ2-1
cdr3_aa: CASSRTGGVNNEQFF

d_call: -
v_call: TRBV29-1
j_call: TRBJ1-1
cdr3_aa: CSVRRRSTEAFF

d_call: -
v_call: TRBV6-1
j_call: TRBJ1-5
cdr3_aa: CASSPRSGRESNQPQHF

d_call: TRBD2
v_call: TRBV6-4
j_call: TRBJ2-3
cdr3_aa: CASSELAGAVTQYF

d_call: -
v_call: TRBV5-1
j_call: TRBJ1-1
cdr3_aa: CASSLDGDGTEAFF

d_call: -
v_call: TRBV3-1
j_call: TRBJ1-1
cdr3_aa: CASSLHRDRAFF

d_call: TRBD1
v_call: TRBV7-2
j_call: TRBJ1-2
cdr3_aa: CASSPGTGGFGYTF